These T cell receptor beta chains were read from a single sample in a study of T cells in Graves' hyperthyroidism and ophthalmopathy. One entry per CDR3 protein, called by TCRdb with MiXCR from the multiplex PCR reads. This repertoire shows 550,000 to 700,000 distinct CDR3 sequences, about 14% found once; its top ten account for around 4.5%. Sequencing input: blood. These receptors were collected from a woman aged 40 to 50 with Graves' ophthalmopathy. Each CDR3 is given with its conserved first and last residue. The D gene is left open where the match is weak. Clone sizes are shown as once, few, many or a size class.

v_call	j_call	clone_size	d_call	cdr3_aa	cdr3_nt
TRBV11-2	TRBJ1-2	few	NA	CASSLDQTSGYFLYGYTF	TGTGCCAGCAGCTTAGATCAAACCTCAGGGTATTTTCTCTATGGCTACACCTTC
TRBV28	TRBJ2-7	many	TRBD2	CASIRGGESYEQYF	TGTGCCAGTATTCGGGGGGGGGAAAGCTACGAGCAGTACTTC
TRBV10-3	TRBJ2-2	many	TRBD2	CAISTSGRDTGELFF	TGTGCCATCAGCACTAGCGGGAGAGACACCGGGGAGCTGTTTTTT
TRBV30	TRBJ2-7	many	TRBD2	CAWSVLGRPTYEQYF	TGTGCCTGGAGTGTTCTCGGGAGGCCTACCTACGAGCAGTACTTC
TRBV28	TRBJ2-7	many	NA	CASSVRSPRHYEQYF	TGTGCCAGCAGTGTTAGGTCCCCCAGGCACTACGAGCAGTACTTC
TRBV12-3/TRBV12-4	TRBJ1-1	many	NA	CASTSHRMNTEAFF	TGTGCCAGCACCTCCCATAGAATGAACACTGAAGCTTTCTTT
TRBV5-8	TRBJ1-1	many	TRBD1	CASSLGGQFAFF	TGTGCCAGCAGCTTGGGGGGACAGTTTGCTTTCTTT
TRBV6-5	TRBJ2-5	many	TRBD1	CASSFNRDRGKETQYF	TGTGCCAGCAGTTTTAACCGGGACAGGGGGAAAGAGACCCAGTACTTC
TRBV28	TRBJ2-5	many	TRBD2	CASTNRLAGEETQYF	TGTGCCAGCACCAACCGACTAGCGGGTGAAGAGACCCAGTACTTC
TRBV11-2	TRBJ2-5	many	NA	CASGNRSYRAETQYF	TGTGCCAGCGGGAATAGGTCCTACCGCGCGGAGACCCAGTACTTC
TRBV2	TRBJ1-2	many	TRBD1	CASSADRDNRPYGYTF	TGTGCCAGCAGTGCGGACAGGGATAACCGGCCCTATGGCTACACCTTC
TRBV15	TRBJ1-1	many	NA	CATSRDIRGLAFF	TGTGCCACCAGCAGAGATATTAGGGGCTTAGCTTTCTTT
TRBV19	TRBJ1-1	many	NA	CASSTQGLREAFF	TGTGCCAGTAGTACTCAGGGATTGCGTGAAGCTTTCTTT
TRBV19	TRBJ1-2	many	TRBD1	CASSVGTGVAGYTF	TGTGCCAGTAGTGTCGGGACAGGGGTAGCTGGCTACACCTTC
TRBV20-1	TRBJ2-7	many	TRBD2	CSARTPSGDIYEQYF	TGCAGTGCTAGAACCCCTAGCGGGGACATCTACGAGCAGTACTTC
TRBV5-1	TRBJ1-1	many	TRBD1	CASSGKDRGRNTEAFF	TGCGCCAGCAGCGGTAAGGACAGGGGACGGAACACTGAAGCTTTCTTT
TRBV28	TRBJ1-2	many	NA	CASSPGAWGYTF	TGTGCCAGCAGTCCTGGGGCGTGGGGCTACACCTTC
TRBV11-2	TRBJ2-7	few	NA	CASSLGFGPVPGEQYF	TGTGCCAGCAGCTTAGGGTTCGGTCCCGTCCCGGGCGAGCAGTACTTC